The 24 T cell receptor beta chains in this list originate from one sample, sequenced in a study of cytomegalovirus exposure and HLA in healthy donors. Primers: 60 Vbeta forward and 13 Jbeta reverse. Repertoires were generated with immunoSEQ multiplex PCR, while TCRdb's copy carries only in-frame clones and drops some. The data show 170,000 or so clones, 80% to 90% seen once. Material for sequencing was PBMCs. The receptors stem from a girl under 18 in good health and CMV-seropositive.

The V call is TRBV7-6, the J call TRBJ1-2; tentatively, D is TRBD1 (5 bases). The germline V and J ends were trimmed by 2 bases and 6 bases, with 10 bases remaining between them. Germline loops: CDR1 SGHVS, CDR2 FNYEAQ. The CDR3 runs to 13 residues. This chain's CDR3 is CASSLSQGHGYTF. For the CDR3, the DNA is TGTGCCAGCAGCTTATCCCAGGGCCATGGCTACACCTTC.

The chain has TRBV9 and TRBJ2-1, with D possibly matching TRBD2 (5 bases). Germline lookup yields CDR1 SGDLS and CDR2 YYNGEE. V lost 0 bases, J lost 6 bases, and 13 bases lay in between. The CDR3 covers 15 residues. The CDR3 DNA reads TGTGCCAGCAGCGTAGGGCCAGAAGGAGGCAATGAGCAGTTCTTC. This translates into CASSVGPEGGNEQFF.

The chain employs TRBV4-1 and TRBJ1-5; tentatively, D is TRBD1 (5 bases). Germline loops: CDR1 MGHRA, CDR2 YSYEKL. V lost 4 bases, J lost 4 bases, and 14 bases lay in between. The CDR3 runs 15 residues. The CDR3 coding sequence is TGCGCCAGCAGCCTTGGGGGGACCCAGAATCAGCCCCAGCATTTT. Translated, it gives CASSLGGTQNQPQHF.

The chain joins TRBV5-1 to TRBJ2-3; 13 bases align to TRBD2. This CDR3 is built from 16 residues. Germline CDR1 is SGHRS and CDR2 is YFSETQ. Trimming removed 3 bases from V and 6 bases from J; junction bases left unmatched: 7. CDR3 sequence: CASSSTLAGGRDTQYF. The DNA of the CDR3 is TGCGCCAGCAGCTCCACACTAGCGGGGGGGCGTGATACGCAGTATTTT.

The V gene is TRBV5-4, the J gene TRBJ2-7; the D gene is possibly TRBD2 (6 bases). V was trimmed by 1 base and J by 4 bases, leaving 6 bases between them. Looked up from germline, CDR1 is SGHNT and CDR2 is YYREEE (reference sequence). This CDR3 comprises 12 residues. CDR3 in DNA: TGTGCCAGCAGCTTGCGGGGGTACGAGCAGTACTTC. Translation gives CASSLRGYEQYF.

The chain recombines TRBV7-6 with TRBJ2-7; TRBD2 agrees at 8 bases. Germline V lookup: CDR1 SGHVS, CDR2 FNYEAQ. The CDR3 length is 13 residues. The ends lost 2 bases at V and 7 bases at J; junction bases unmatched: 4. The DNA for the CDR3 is TGTGCCAGCAGCTTAACGGGGGGGAGGGAGCAGTACTTC. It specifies CASSLTGGREQYF.

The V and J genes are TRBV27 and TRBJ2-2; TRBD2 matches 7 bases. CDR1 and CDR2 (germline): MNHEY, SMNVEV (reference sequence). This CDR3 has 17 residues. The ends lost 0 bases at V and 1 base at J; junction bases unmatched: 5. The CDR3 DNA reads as TGTGCCAGCAGTTTATCGATATGGGGGGGGAACACCGGGGAGCTGTTTTTT. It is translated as CASSLSIWGGNTGELFF.

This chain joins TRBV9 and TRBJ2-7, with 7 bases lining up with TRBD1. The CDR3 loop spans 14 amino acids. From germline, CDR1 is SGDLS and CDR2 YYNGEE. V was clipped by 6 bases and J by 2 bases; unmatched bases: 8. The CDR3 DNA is TGTGCCAGCAACCGGGGACAGCGGACCTACGAGCAGTACTTC. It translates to CASNRGQRTYEQYF. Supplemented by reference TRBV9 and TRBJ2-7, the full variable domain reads DSGVTQTPKHLITATGQRVTLRCSPRSGDLSVYWYQQSLDQGLQFLIQYYNGEERAKGNILERFSAQQFPDLHSELNLSSLELGDSALYFCASNRGQRTYEQYFGPGTRLTVT.

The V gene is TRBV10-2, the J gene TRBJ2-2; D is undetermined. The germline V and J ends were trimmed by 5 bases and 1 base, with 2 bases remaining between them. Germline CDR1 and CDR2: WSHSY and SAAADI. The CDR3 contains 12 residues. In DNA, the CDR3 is TGCGCCAGCAGTCTGAACACCGGGGAGCTGTTTTTT. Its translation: CASSLNTGELFF.

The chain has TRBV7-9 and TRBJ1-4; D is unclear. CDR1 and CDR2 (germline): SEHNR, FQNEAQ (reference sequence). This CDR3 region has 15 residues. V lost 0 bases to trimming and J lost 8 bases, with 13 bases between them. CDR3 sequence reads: CASSLAKGVREKLFF. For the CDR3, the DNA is TGTGCCAGCAGCTTAGCTAAAGGAGTCCGAGAAAAACTGTTTTTT.

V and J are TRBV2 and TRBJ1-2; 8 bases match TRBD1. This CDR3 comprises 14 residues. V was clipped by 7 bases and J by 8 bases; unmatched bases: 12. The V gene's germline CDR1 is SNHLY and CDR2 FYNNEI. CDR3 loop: CASTQSQGAGGYTF. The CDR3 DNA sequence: TGTGCCAGCACCCAATCTCAGGGGGCGGGCGGCTACACCTTC.

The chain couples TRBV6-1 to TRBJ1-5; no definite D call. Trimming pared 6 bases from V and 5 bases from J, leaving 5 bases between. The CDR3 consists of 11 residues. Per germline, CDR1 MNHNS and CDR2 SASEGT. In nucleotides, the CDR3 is TGTGCCAGCAGCAGTGATCAGCCCCAGCATTTT. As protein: CASSSDQPQHF.

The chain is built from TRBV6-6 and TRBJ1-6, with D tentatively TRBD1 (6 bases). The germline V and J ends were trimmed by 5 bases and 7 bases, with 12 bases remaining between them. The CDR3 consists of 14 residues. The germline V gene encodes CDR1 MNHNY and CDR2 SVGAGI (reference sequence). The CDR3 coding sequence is TGTGCCAGCAGTCTGGGACATTTGAATTCACCCCTCCACTTT. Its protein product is CASSLGHLNSPLHF.

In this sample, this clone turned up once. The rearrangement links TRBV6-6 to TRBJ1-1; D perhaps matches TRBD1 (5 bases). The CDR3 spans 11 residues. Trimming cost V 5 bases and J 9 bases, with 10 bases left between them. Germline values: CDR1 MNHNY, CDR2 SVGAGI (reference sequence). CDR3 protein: CASSNGGKAFF. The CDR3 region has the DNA TGTGCCAGCAGTAACGGGGGGAAAGCTTTCTTT.

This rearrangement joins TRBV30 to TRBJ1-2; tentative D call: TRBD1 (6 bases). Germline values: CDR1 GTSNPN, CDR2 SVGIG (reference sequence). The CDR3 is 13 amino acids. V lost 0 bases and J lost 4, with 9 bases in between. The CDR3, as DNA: TGTGCCTGGAGTGTACGAGGGGGCTATGGCTACACCTTC. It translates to CAWSVRGGYGYTF.

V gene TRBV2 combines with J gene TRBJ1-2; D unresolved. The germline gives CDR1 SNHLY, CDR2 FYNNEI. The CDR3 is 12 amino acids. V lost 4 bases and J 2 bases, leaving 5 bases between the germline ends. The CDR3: CASSAENYGYTF. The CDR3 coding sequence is TGTGCCAGCAGTGCTGAGAACTATGGCTACACCTTC.

The CDR3 here is CASSAQGRADTQYF. The CDR3 DNA reads TGTGCCAGCAGTGCTCAGGGGAGGGCAGATACGCAGTATTTT. V and J are TRBV6-1 and TRBJ2-3; possibly TRBD2 for D (7 bases). This CDR3 has 14 amino acids. V shed 4 bases and J shed 4 bases, with 12 bases lying between them. Germline values: CDR1 MNHNS, CDR2 SASEGT.

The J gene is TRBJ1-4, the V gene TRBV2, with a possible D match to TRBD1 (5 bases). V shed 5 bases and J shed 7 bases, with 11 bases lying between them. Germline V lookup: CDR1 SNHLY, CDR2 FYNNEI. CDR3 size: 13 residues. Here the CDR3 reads CASSWRGGEKLFF. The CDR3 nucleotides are TGTGCCAGCAGTTGGAGGGGTGGTGAAAAACTGTTTTTT.

CDR3 in amino acids: CASSLSSTGMTEAFF. The CDR3, as DNA: TGTGCCAGCAGCTTATCATCGACAGGGATGACTGAAGCTTTCTTT. The J gene is TRBJ1-1, the V gene TRBV11-2; TRBD1 matches 7 bases. CDR1 is SGHAT, CDR2 FQNNGV, per germline. This CDR3 is built from 15 residues. J lost 5 bases, V lost 2 bases, and 8 bases had no gene match.

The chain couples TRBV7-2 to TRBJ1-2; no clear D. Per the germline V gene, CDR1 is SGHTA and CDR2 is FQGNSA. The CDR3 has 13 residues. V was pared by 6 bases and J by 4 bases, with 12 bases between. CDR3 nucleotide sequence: TGTGCCAGCAGGATCGGAGGCGGCTATGGCTACACCTTC. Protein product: CASRIGGGYGYTF. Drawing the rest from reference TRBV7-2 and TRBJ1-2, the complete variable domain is GAGVSQSPSNKVTEKGKDVELRCDPISGHTALYWYRQSLGQGLEFLIYFQGNSAPDKSGLPSDRFSAERTGGSVSTLTIQRTQQEDSAVYLCASRIGGGYGYTFGSGTRLTVV.

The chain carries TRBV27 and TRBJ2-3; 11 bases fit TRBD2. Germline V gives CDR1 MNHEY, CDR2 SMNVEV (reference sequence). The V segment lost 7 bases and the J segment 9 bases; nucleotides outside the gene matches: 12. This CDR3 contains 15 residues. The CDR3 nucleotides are TGTGCCAGCACTTATAGCGGGGGGGTCGGTAGGACGCAGTATTTT. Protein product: CASTYSGGVGRTQYF.

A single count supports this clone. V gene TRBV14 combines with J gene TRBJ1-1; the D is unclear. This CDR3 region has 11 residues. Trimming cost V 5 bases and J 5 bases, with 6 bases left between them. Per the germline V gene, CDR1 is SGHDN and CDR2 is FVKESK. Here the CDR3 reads CASSVGTEAFF. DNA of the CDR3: TGTGCCAGCAGCGTCGGGACTGAAGCTTTCTTT. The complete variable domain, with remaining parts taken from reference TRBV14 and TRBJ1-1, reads EAGVTQFPSHSVIEKGQTVTLRCDPISGHDNLYWYRRVMGKEIKFLLHFVKESKQDESGMPNNRFLAERTGGTYSTLKVQPAELEDSGVYFCASSVGTEAFFGQGTRLTVV.

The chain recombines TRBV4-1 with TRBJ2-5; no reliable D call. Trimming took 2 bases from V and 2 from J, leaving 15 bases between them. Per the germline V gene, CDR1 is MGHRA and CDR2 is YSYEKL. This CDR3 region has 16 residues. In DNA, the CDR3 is TGCGCCAGCAGCCAACCAGGTCGGAAGAATCAAGAGACCCAGTACTTC. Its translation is CASSQPGRKNQETQYF.

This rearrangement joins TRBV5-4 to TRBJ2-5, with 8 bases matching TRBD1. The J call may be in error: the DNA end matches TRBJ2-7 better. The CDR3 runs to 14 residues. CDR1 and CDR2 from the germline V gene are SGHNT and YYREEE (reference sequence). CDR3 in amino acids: CASSWGQGAYEQYF. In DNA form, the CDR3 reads TGTGCCAGCAGCTGGGGGCAGGGGGCTTACGAGCAGTACTTC.